A single sample gave rise to the 9 T cell receptor beta chains below, sequenced in a study of molecular identifiers for immune sequencing clone quantification. Each CDR3 protein gets one entry after TCRdb re-called the PCR reads with MiXCR. The table has fewer than 25,000 distinct CDR3 sequences, 15% to 20% seen once. The sample taken for sequencing was naive CD8+ T cells from blood, with Jurkat cell RNA spiked in. Noted subset: FACS-sorted CD8+CD4-CCR7+CD45RA+ naive T cells. Receptors originate from a human donor in good health. Some libraries in this study had Jurkat cell RNA spiked in.

There are many counts of this clonotype. J is TRBJ2-1 and V is TRBV30; D unclear. The CDR3 spans 16 residues. Germline CDR1 reads GTSNPN; CDR2 reads SVGIG (reference sequence). V dropped 2 bases and J dropped 2 bases, with 16 bases sitting between them. The CDR3 DNA reads as TGTGCCTGGAGTCCGTTAGACCACAAGGCCTACAATGAGCAGTTCTTC. It codes for CAWSPLDHKAYNEQFF.

Many counts were recorded for this clonotype. The V and J genes are TRBV20-1 and TRBJ2-7, with D unresolved. V lost 0 bases, J lost 3 bases, and 24 bases lay in between. There are 18 residues in the CDR3. CDR1 and CDR2 from the germline V gene are DFQATT and SNEGSKA (reference sequence). This CDR3 reads CSARDLTEPNLYSYEQYF. CDR3 bases: TGCAGTGCTAGAGATCTGACGGAACCCAACTTGTACAGCTACGAGCAGTACTTC.

Many counts were recorded for this clonotype. V is TRBV11-2 and J is TRBJ2-3; 12 bases are a match to TRBD1. Looked up from germline, CDR1 is SGHAT and CDR2 is FQNNGV. The J segment lost 5 bases and the V segment lost 5 bases, leaving 5 bases of the junction unmatched. The CDR3 extends over 15 amino acids. This chain's CDR3 is CASSDGTGGKDTQYF. CDR3 DNA: TGTGCCAGCAGCGACGGGACAGGGGGCAAAGATACGCAGTATTTT.

This clonotype came up many times. This chain connects TRBV28 to TRBJ1-2; tentatively, D is TRBD1 (5 bases). Trimming took off 2 bases at V and 4 bases at J, with 11 bases between the two ends. The CDR3 has 14 residues. CDR1 MDHEN and CDR2 SYDVKM come from the germline V gene. In DNA form, the CDR3 reads TGTGCCAGCAGTTTAGGGACGGTTATCTATGGCTACACCTTC. Translated: CASSLGTVIYGYTF.

In its sample, this clonotype was seen many times. The rearrangement joins TRBV19 to TRBJ1-1, with a tentative D call TRBD1 (6 bases). The CDR3 consists of 16 residues. CDR1 and CDR2 from the germline V gene are LNHDA and SQIVND (reference sequence). Between the trimmed V and J ends, which lost 6 bases and 1 base, there was a span of 18 bases. This CDR3 is CASSHSMGHWNTEAFF. In DNA form, the CDR3 reads TGTGCCAGTAGCCACTCTATGGGACATTGGAACACTGAAGCTTTCTTT.

About this clonotype: This may stem from a read error, because a much larger clone lies one nucleotide away. V and J are TRBV12-3 or TRBV12-4 and TRBJ2-3; a possible D gene is TRBD1 (6 bases). The CDR3 spans 15 residues. V lost 3 bases and J lost 2, with 12 bases in between. CDR3 amino acids: CASSFDRSHTDTQYF. CDR3 bases: TGTGCCAGCAGTTTCGACAGGAGTCACACAGATACGCAGTATTTT.

The sample holds one count of this clonotype. This may be a read error, as it is one base from a much larger clone. J is TRBJ2-3 and V is TRBV7-9, with 8 bases matching TRBD2. CDR1 SEHNR and CDR2 FQNEAQ come from the germline V gene (reference sequence). V dropped 5 bases and J dropped 0; count of bases not matched to a gene: 7. This CDR3 is 16 amino acids long. CDR3 protein: CASSPAVAGSTDTQYF. CDR3 nucleotide sequence: TGTGCCAGCAGCCCTGCAGTAGCGGGGAGCACAGATACGCAGTATTTT.

This clonotype was found a few times. This rearrangement joins TRBV12-3 or TRBV12-4 to TRBJ2-7; TRBD1 matches at 9 bases. V trimming: 5 bases; J trimming: 6 bases; junction bases outside the gene matches: 11. The CDR3 has 15 amino acids. CDR3 bases: TGTGCCAGCAGTCCGCCTCTGGGGACAGGGCGCGAGCAGTACTTC. Its protein is CASSPPLGTGREQYF.

The sample holds many counts of this clonotype. The chain is built from TRBV27 and TRBJ2-7; TRBD2 matches 11 bases. The trim removed 5 bases at V and 2 bases at J, leaving 2 bases unmatched. The CDR3 length is 14 residues. Looked up from germline, CDR1 is MNHEY and CDR2 is SMNVEV (reference sequence). The CDR3 is CASSKGLAAYEQYF. CDR3 sequence (DNA): TGTGCCAGCAGTAAGGGACTAGCGGCCTACGAGCAGTACTTC.